The 21 T cell receptor beta chains below all came from one sample that was sequenced in a study of T cells after yellow fever vaccination. From the 5' RACE reads, TCRdb called clonotypes with MiXCR, one entry per CDR3 protein. The data contain roughly 330,000 distinct CDR3 sequences, 6.8% of them singletons. The material was PBMCs, obtained more than 40 days after the first yellow fever vaccination. These receptors were obtained from a man aged 18 to 29 who received the YFV17D yellow fever vaccine.

This clonotype was seen a few times. The rearrangement links TRBV24-1 to TRBJ2-5; D perhaps matches TRBD1 (6 bases). CDR3 length equals 13 residues. Trimming left V 4 bases short and J 5 bases short, with 10 bases between. The germline V gene has CDR1 KGHDR and CDR2 SFDVKD. CDR3 region: CATSEAGEETQYF. The CDR3 nucleotides read TGTGCCACCAGTGAAGCAGGGGAGGAGACCCAGTACTTC.

This clonotype was counted many times. The chain employs TRBV7-2 and TRBJ2-3; a weak D match, TRBD2 (6 bases). CDR1 SGHTA and CDR2 FQGNSA come from the germline V gene. The CDR3 consists of 15 residues. Trimming stripped 2 bases from V and 3 bases from J, with 12 bases between. The DNA for the CDR3 is TGTGCCAGCAGCTTATGGGCGGGGCGAACAGATACGCAGTATTTT. As protein: CASSLWAGRTDTQYF.

The genes are TRBV4-3 and TRBJ2-3; D is possibly TRBD1 or TRBD2 (5 bases each). Germline CDR1 reads LGHNA; CDR2 reads YSLEER. The V and J ends lost 2 bases and 0 bases respectively, with 9 bases between them. The CDR3 has 15 residues. CDR3 DNA sequence: TGCGCCAGCAGCCAAAGGTGGGGGAGCACAGATACGCAGTATTTT. The encoded protein is CASSQRWGSTDTQYF.

This chain joins TRBV12-3 or TRBV12-4 and TRBJ1-2; 10 bases map to TRBD1. V gave up 5 bases and J gave up 5 bases; unmatched junction bases: 8. The CDR3 sequence is 15 residues long. CDR3 nucleotide sequence: TGTGCCAGCAGTCCATTACCGGGACAGGGGTATGGCTACACCTTC. Translation: CASSPLPGQGYGYTF.

Only a few counts were recorded for this clonotype. This chain links TRBV30 with TRBJ2-7; no firm D call. This CDR3 contains 14 residues. The V end lost 3 bases, the J end lost 2 bases, and 14 bases lay between the germline ends. Germline CDR1 and CDR2: GTSNPN and SVGIG (reference sequence). CDR3: CAWRGSVGTYEQYF. CDR3 nucleotide sequence: TGTGCCTGGAGAGGTTCGGTCGGTACCTACGAGCAGTACTTC.

The CDR3 DNA reads TGCGCCAGCAGCTTGCGTCGAGCGGGGGGGCCCGAGCTGTTTTTT. Protein product: CASSLRRAGGPELFF. The V gene is TRBV5-1, the J gene TRBJ2-2, with 10 bases that match TRBD2. Germline values: CDR1 SGHRS, CDR2 YFSETQ. After removal of 1 base from V and 11 bases from J, the junction contained 8 bases not matched to a gene. CDR3 size: 15 residues.

This clonotype turned up a few times. The gene calls are TRBV20-1 and TRBJ2-3; D gene ambiguous. The V gene lost 0 bases and the J gene lost 0 bases, with 10 bases spanning the gap. Germline loops: CDR1 DFQATT, CDR2 SNEGSKA (reference sequence). The CDR3 is 15 residues long. The CDR3 region is CSARDGRFSTDTQYF. As DNA, the CDR3 is TGCAGTGCTAGAGATGGCAGGTTTAGCACAGATACGCAGTATTTT.

The chain couples TRBV9 to TRBJ2-3, with D possibly matching TRBD2 (6 bases). CDR1 SGDLS and CDR2 YYNGEE come from the germline V gene. The V gene lost 0 bases and the J gene lost 1 base, with 9 bases spanning the gap. The CDR3 has 15 residues. CDR3 protein: CASSVDGGGTDTQYF. The DNA of the CDR3 is TGTGCCAGCAGCGTAGATGGCGGGGGCACAGATACGCAGTATTTT.

This clonotype was counted many times. This sequence joins TRBV10-3 and TRBJ2-2, with unresolved D. This CDR3 region has 12 residues. Trimming stripped 6 bases from V and 7 bases from J, with 9 bases between. Per germline, CDR1 ENHRY and CDR2 SYGVKD. The CDR3 nucleotides read TGTGCCATCAGAGACTCGGGCGGGGAGCTGTTTTTT. It yields the protein CAIRDSGGELFF.

This clonotype was seen a few times. The chain uses TRBV25-1 and TRBJ2-5; no clear D. Deletions cut 3 bases from V and 0 bases from J, with 5 bases between. The CDR3 consists of 13 residues. The germline gives CDR1 MGHDK, CDR2 SYGVNS. The CDR3 region has the DNA TGTGCCAGCAGTGAGTCGTACCAAGAGACCCAGTACTTC. This codes for CASSESYQETQYF. Based on the CDR3 plus reference TRBV25-1 and TRBJ2-5, the full variable domain is EADIYQTPRYLVIGTGKKITLECSQTMGHDKMYWYQQDPGMELHLIHYSYGVNSTEKGDLSSESTVSRIRTEHFPLTLESARPSHTSQYLCASSESYQETQYFGPGTRLLVL.

The table lists this clonotype with a few counts. V and J are TRBV7-8 and TRBJ2-7, with 11 bases identical to TRBD1. The V gene end was trimmed by 5 bases and the J gene end by 3 bases; junction bases not matched to a gene: 6. This CDR3 region has 15 residues. Germline V gene sequence: CDR1 SGHVS, CDR2 FQNEAQ. CDR3 DNA: TGTGCCAGCAGCCCTCGGACAGGGGGCATCTACGAGCAGTACTTC. Translated: CASSPRTGGIYEQYF.

This clonotype has only a few counts. The rearrangement uses TRBV12-3 or TRBV12-4 and TRBJ1-2; 7 bases match TRBD1. Losses at the gene ends were 6 bases for V and 4 bases for J; bases not matched to a gene: 5. The CDR3 length is 13 residues. The DNA for the CDR3 is TGTGCCAGCAGATCCTCAGGGGGCTATGGCTACACCTTC. Its translation is CASRSSGGYGYTF.

The J gene is TRBJ2-1, the V gene TRBV4-2; a possible D gene is TRBD2 (5 bases). The CDR3 is 15 residues long. The V gene lost 4 bases and the J gene lost 3 bases, with 13 bases spanning the gap. The germline gives CDR1 LGHNA, CDR2 YNFKEQ. In DNA form, the CDR3 reads TGTGCCAGCAGCCCCGGGATTATCGGCTACAATGAGCAGTTCTTC. Translation: CASSPGIIGYNEQFF.

The table lists this clonotype with a few counts. The chain carries TRBV12-3 or TRBV12-4 and TRBJ1-1; TRBD1 agrees at 8 bases. CDR3 length: 15 residues. V shed 7 bases and J 5 bases; nucleotides not matched to a gene: 12. CDR3 nucleotides: TGTGCCAGCACCACAGGGGGGGGGTCGGGTACTGAAGCTTTCTTT. Protein sequence: CASTTGGGSGTEAFF.

This clonotype has only a few counts. V and J are TRBV2 and TRBJ2-6; the D is unclear. This CDR3 has 13 amino acids. Trimming cost V 7 bases and J 2 bases, with 6 bases left between them. The germline V gene has CDR1 SNHLY and CDR2 FYNNEI. The CDR3 spells CASMGAGANVLTF. For the CDR3, the DNA is TGTGCCAGCATGGGCGCTGGGGCCAACGTCCTGACTTTC.

V and J are TRBV7-2 and TRBJ1-2; the D is unclear. Trimming removed 5 bases at V and 8 bases at J, with 24 bases between. CDR1 is SGHTA and CDR2 is FQGNSA in the germline V gene. This CDR3 region has 16 residues. This CDR3 reads CASSALPTGGISGYTF. The CDR3 nucleotides read TGTGCCAGCAGCGCCCTACCCACCGGCGGGATTTCGGGCTACACCTTC.

V usage is TRBV6-1 and J usage is TRBJ2-3; unclear D gene. The CDR3 contains 15 residues. The V gene's germline CDR1 is MNHNS and CDR2 SASEGT. The V gene lost 2 bases and the J gene lost 3 bases, with 12 bases spanning the gap. The CDR3: CASSETVSVTDTQYF. CDR3 coding DNA: TGTGCCAGCAGTGAAACAGTCAGTGTGACAGATACGCAGTATTTT.

This clonotype came up many times. The chain recombines TRBV10-3 with TRBJ2-1; D possibly corresponds to TRBD1 (6 bases). CDR1 is ENHRY, CDR2 SYGVKD, per germline. V gave up 5 bases and J gave up 0 bases, with 14 bases separating them. CDR3 length: 16 amino acids. CDR3 DNA sequence: TGTGCCATCAGTACGATGGACAGAAGCTCCTACAATGAGCAGTTCTTC. Encoded protein: CAISTMDRSSYNEQFF.

This clonotype has ten or more counts. This sequence joins TRBV18 and TRBJ2-5; 8 bases fit TRBD1. Trimming took 0 bases from V and 4 from J; bases not matched to a gene: 1. Germline lookup yields CDR1 KGHSH and CDR2 LQKENI. The CDR3 totals 14 residues. CDR3 loop: CASSPPGQGETQYF. The CDR3 bases are TGTGCCAGCTCACCACCCGGACAGGGAGAGACCCAGTACTTC.

This clonotype was seen only a few times. The gene calls are TRBV9 and TRBJ2-3; TRBD2 is a possible D gene (6 bases). Between the trimmed V and J ends, which lost 0 bases and 2 bases, there was a span of 13 bases. In germline, CDR1 is SGDLS, CDR2 YYNGEE. The CDR3 loop spans 16 amino acids. CDR3 in amino acids: CASSVVGGTFTDTQYF. CDR3 nucleotide sequence: TGTGCCAGCAGCGTAGTGGGCGGGACTTTCACAGATACGCAGTATTTT.

As DNA, the CDR3 is TGCGCCAGCGGGATTGGGGCTGGAGAGACCCAGTACTTC. Residues: CASGIGAGETQYF. V is TRBV5-1 and J is TRBJ2-5; the D gene is possibly TRBD1 (5 bases). CDR1 SGHRS and CDR2 YFSETQ come from the germline V gene. CDR3 size: 13 residues. Trimming took 7 bases from V and 4 from J, leaving 14 bases between them.